This T cell receptor (beta chain) was captured by sequencing in a study of early T cells in non-severe SARS-CoV-2 infection (dated by TCRdb to the early 2020s). For the study in its entirety: Because TCR sequencing relied on bulk RNA taken from unsorted whole blood, pairing of alpha and beta chains was not possible. Overall study results and their limits: VDJdb matching was skewed toward anti-spike CD8 responses and likely underestimated virus-specific expansions, missing private and CD4 specificities.

Including the terminal cysteine and phenylalanine, the CDR3 comprises 15 residues. Here the CDR3 DNA is all that survives: 45 bases in frame from base 1. V was cut back by 6 bases and J by 0 bases, leaving a gap of 12 bases between them. This was a case-control study nested in a cohort of healthcare workers in London, UK, who had nasopharyngeal swab PCR tests and blood samples taken every week. Healthcare workers were recruited between 23 and 31 March 2020, during the week of the UK lockdown, and were followed weekly for up to about 15 weeks. Library generation was performed with 5' RACE. The reads were generated on a NextSeq 500. To correct for sequencing error and PCR bias, the TCR library protocol tagged individual cDNA molecules with unique molecular identifiers. Both TCR alpha and beta chains were sequenced, and tight co-correlation was observed between alpha and beta sequence abundances in each sample. As for the authors' bioinformatics: Decombinator V4 was used to annotate the V gene, J gene and CDR3 of the TCR sequences. TCRs were defined as expanded if a significant change between any two time points was detected under a Poisson model with p below 0.0001. TCR abundances were normalised to the total number of TCRs sequenced per sample and expressed as counts per million. TRAV1-2 paired with TRAJ12, TRAJ20 or TRAJ33 defined MAIT TCRs, while TRAV10 paired with TRAJ18 defined iNKT TCRs. A search of VDJdb, accessed on 1 November 2021, was run for TCRs annotated to CMV, EBV and SARS-CoV-2, with TCRs annotated for multiple antigens excluded. TCRdb applied fastp at Q25 and MiXCR to the public reads, then kept only in-frame beta chains. One record per CDR3 amino acid sequence lists the most common genes and DNA. These V and J calls originate from TCRdb's pipeline instead of the authors' own analysis. For this sample the table gives tens of thousands of distinct CDR3 sequences, of which around 12% were detected only once. The ten largest clones add up to 1.3% of the sample.

This clonotype was seen many times. What antigen it recognizes has not been identified. Per-base quality was not reported, and no clone a single base away is much larger than it. The receptor was derived from an adult who was a healthcare worker with PCR-confirmed SARS-CoV-2 infection or an uninfected control (not recorded which). The chain links TRBV12-3 or TRBV12-4 with TRBJ1-3; the D gene identity is not certain. The sample comprised whole blood. The CDR3 protein sequence reads: CASSLQYSSGNTIYF. The DNA is as follows: TGTGCCAGCAGCCTTCAGTATAGCTCTGGAAACACCATATATTTT.